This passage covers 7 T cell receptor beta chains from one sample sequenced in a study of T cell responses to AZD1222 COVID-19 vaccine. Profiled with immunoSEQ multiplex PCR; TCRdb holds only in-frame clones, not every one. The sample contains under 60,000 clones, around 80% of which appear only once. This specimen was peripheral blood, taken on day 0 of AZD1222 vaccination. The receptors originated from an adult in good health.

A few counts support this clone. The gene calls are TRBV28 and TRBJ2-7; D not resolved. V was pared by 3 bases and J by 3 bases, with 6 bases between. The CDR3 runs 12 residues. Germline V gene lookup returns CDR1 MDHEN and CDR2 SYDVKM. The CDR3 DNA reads TGTGCCAGCAGTTTGACCCGCTACGAGCAGTACTTC. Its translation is CASSLTRYEQYF. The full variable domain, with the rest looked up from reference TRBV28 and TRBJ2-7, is DVKVTQSSRYLVKRTGEKVFLECVQDMDHENMFWYRQDPGLGLRLIYFSYDVKMKEKGDIPEGYSVSREKKERFSLILESASTNQTSMYLCASSLTRYEQYFGPGTRLTVT.

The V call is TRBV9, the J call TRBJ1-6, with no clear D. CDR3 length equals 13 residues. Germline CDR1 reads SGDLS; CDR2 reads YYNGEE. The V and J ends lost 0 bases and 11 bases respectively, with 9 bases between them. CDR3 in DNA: TGTGCCAGCAGCGTAGGCCCCAGGCCACCCCTCCACTTT. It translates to CASSVGPRPPLHF.

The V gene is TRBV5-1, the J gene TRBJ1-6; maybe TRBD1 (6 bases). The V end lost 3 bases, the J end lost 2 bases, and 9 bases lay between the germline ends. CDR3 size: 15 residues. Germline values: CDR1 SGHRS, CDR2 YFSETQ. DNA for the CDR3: TGCGCCAGCAGCTCCCGGGACACCTATAATTCACCCCTCCACTTT. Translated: CASSSRDTYNSPLHF.

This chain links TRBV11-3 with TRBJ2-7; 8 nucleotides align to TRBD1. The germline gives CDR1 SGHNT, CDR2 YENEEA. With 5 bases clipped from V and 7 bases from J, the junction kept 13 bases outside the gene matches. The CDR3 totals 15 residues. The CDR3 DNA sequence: TGTGCCAGCAGCGAGCGCTCCAGGGGGCTACGGGAGCAGTACTTC. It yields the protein CASSERSRGLREQYF. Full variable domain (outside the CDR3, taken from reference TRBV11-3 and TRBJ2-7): EAGVVQSPRYKIIEKKQPVAFWCNPISGHNTLYWYLQNLGQGPELLIRYENEEAVDDSQLPKDRFSAERLKGVDSTLKIQPAELGDSAVYLCASSERSRGLREQYFGPGTRLTVT.

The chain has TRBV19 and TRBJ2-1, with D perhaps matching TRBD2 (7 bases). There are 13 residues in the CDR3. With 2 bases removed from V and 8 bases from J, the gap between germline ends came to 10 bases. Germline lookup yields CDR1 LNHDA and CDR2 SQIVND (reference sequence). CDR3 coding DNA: TGTGCCAGTAGTATATTAGGGGGGGATGAGCAGTTCTTC. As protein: CASSILGGDEQFF.

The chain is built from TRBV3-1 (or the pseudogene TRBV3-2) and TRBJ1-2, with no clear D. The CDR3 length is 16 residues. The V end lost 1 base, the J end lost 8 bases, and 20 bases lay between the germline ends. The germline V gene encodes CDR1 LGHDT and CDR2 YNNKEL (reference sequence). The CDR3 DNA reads TGTGCCAGCAGCCAAGGGGAGCTGGTTGGGCGCGGAGGCTACACCTTC. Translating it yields CASSQGELVGRGGYTF.

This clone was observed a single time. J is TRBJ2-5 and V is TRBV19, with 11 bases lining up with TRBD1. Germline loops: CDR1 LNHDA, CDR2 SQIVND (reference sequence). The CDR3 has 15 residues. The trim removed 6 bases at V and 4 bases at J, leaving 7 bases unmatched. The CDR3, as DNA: TGTGCCAGTAGCACCTGGACAGGGGGCCGAGAGACCCAGTACTTC. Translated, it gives CASSTWTGGRETQYF.